The rows below give T cell receptor beta chains drawn from one sample of a study of shared clonotypes between healthy human individuals. TCRdb's copy holds only in-frame clones and misses some; the assay was immunoSEQ multiplex PCR. This sample has around 1,000,000 clones, with around three quarters found just once. Specimen: memory CD4+ T cells from PBMCs. These TCRs come from a young man in good health. Some clones in this sample may be carry-over from other donors' samples. Each CDR3 is given with its conserved first and last residue. Each record gives: CDR3 length, clone size, D gene, J gene, V gene, CDR3 protein, CDR3 DNA. A D gene is named only where the DNA matches it firmly. Only part of the rows carry a size: once, few, many, or a class if the clone is expanded.

cdr3_length: 13; clone_size: NA; d_call: NA; j_call: TRBJ2-3; v_call: TRBV29-1; cdr3_aa: CSVESPGTDTQYF; cdr3_nt: TGCAGCGTTGAATCACCAGGCACAGATACGCAGTATTTT
cdr3_length: 17; clone_size: NA; d_call: NA; j_call: TRBJ1-3; v_call: TRBV4-1; cdr3_aa: CASSQAGLGGSGNTIYF; cdr3_nt: TGCGCCAGCAGCCAAGCCGGGTTGGGGGGCTCTGGAAACACCATATATTTT
cdr3_length: 19; clone_size: NA; d_call: TRBD2; j_call: TRBJ2-1; v_call: TRBV4-3; cdr3_aa: CASSRRLAGEAGVTYEQFF; cdr3_nt: TGCGCCAGCAGCCGCAGACTAGCGGGAGAAGCCGGGGTAACCTATGAGCAGTTCTTC
cdr3_length: 15; clone_size: NA; d_call: NA; j_call: TRBJ2-7; v_call: TRBV11-2; cdr3_aa: CASSLKFASSYEQYF; cdr3_nt: TGTGCCAGCAGCTTAAAATTTGCGTCGTCGTACGAGCAGTACTTC
cdr3_length: 16; clone_size: NA; d_call: TRBD2; j_call: TRBJ2-1; v_call: TRBV29-1; cdr3_aa: CSLGWLAGGGRDEQFF; cdr3_nt: TGCAGCCTCGGATGGCTAGCGGGAGGAGGCCGCGATGAGCAGTTCTTC
cdr3_length: 13; clone_size: NA; d_call: NA; j_call: TRBJ1-4; v_call: TRBV7-8; cdr3_aa: CASSDYSNEKLFF; cdr3_nt: TGTGCCAGCAGCGACTACAGTAATGAAAAACTGTTTTTT
cdr3_length: 13; clone_size: NA; d_call: NA; j_call: TRBJ1-4; v_call: TRBV5-5; cdr3_aa: CASSLLSGEKLFF; cdr3_nt: TGTGCCAGCAGCTTGCTGTCCGGTGAAAAACTGTTTTTT
cdr3_length: 15; clone_size: NA; d_call: TRBD2; j_call: TRBJ2-1; v_call: TRBV5-1; cdr3_aa: CASSLEVAGVGEQFF; cdr3_nt: TGCGCCAGCAGCTTGGAGGTAGCGGGAGTAGGTGAGCAGTTCTTC
cdr3_length: 15; clone_size: NA; d_call: NA; j_call: TRBJ1-4; v_call: TRBV5-6; cdr3_aa: CASSRLDRTNEKLFF; cdr3_nt: TGTGCCAGCAGCCGTCTGGACAGAACTAATGAAAAACTGTTTTTT
cdr3_length: 16; clone_size: NA; d_call: TRBD2; j_call: TRBJ2-2; v_call: TRBV5-1; cdr3_aa: CASSYLAGTSTGELFF; cdr3_nt: TGCGCCAGCAGCTATTTGGCCGGGACTAGCACCGGGGAGCTGTTTTTT
cdr3_length: 12; clone_size: NA; d_call: NA; j_call: TRBJ2-5; v_call: TRBV29-1; cdr3_aa: CSVSSGQETQYF; cdr3_nt: TGCAGCGTAAGCAGCGGCCAAGAGACCCAGTACTTC
cdr3_length: 15; clone_size: once; d_call: NA; j_call: TRBJ2-1; v_call: TRBV10-2; cdr3_aa: CASKVGLQTYNEQFF; cdr3_nt: TGCGCCAGCAAGGTTGGTCTACAGACCTACAATGAGCAGTTCTTC
cdr3_length: 13; clone_size: NA; d_call: NA; j_call: TRBJ1-1; v_call: TRBV29-1; cdr3_aa: CSAHRSGNTEAFF; cdr3_nt: TGCAGCGCCCACAGGAGTGGGAACACTGAAGCTTTCTTT
cdr3_length: 15; clone_size: once; d_call: NA; j_call: TRBJ2-5; v_call: TRBV4-1; cdr3_aa: CASSPPFGGQETQYF; cdr3_nt: TGCGCCAGCAGCCCCCCATTCGGGGGACAAGAGACCCAGTACTTC
cdr3_length: 15; clone_size: NA; d_call: NA; j_call: TRBJ2-3; v_call: TRBV7-9; cdr3_aa: CASSTRGGNTDTQYF; cdr3_nt: TGTGCCAGCAGCACCCGGGGAGGAAACACAGATACGCAGTATTTT
cdr3_length: 13; clone_size: NA; d_call: NA; j_call: TRBJ2-4; v_call: TRBV9; cdr3_aa: CASSGTDIDIQYF; cdr3_nt: TGTGCCAGCAGCGGAACCGACATCGACATTCAGTACTTC
cdr3_length: 18; clone_size: NA; d_call: NA; j_call: TRBJ2-3; v_call: TRBV2; cdr3_aa: CASSEFLSGATSTDTQYF; cdr3_nt: TGTGCCAGCAGTGAATTTCTGTCCGGGGCAACTAGCACAGATACGCAGTATTTT
cdr3_length: 14; clone_size: NA; d_call: NA; j_call: TRBJ2-5; v_call: TRBV2; cdr3_aa: CASSATSPQETQYF; cdr3_nt: TGTGCCAGCAGTGCGACTAGTCCTCAAGAGACCCAGTACTTC
cdr3_length: 18; clone_size: once; d_call: TRBD1; j_call: TRBJ2-2; v_call: TRBV7-6; cdr3_aa: CASSILTGGGFNTGELFF; cdr3_nt: TGTGCCAGCAGCATATTGACAGGGGGAGGGTTCAACACCGGGGAGCTGTTTTTT
cdr3_length: 16; clone_size: NA; d_call: TRBD2; j_call: TRBJ2-3; v_call: TRBV27; cdr3_aa: CASSFGSGSFTDTQYF; cdr3_nt: TGTGCCAGCAGTTTCGGTAGCGGGAGCTTCACAGATACGCAGTATTTT
cdr3_length: 14; clone_size: NA; d_call: NA; j_call: TRBJ1-3; v_call: TRBV7-3; cdr3_aa: CASSLGASGNTIYF; cdr3_nt: TGTGCCAGCAGCCTGGGGGCCTCTGGAAACACCATATATTTT
cdr3_length: 16; clone_size: NA; d_call: NA; j_call: TRBJ2-6; v_call: TRBV7-9; cdr3_aa: CASSLGLTSGANVLTF; cdr3_nt: TGTGCCAGCAGCTTGGGACTCACCTCTGGGGCCAACGTCCTGACTTTC
cdr3_length: 15; clone_size: NA; d_call: TRBD1; j_call: TRBJ1-1; v_call: TRBV6-5; cdr3_aa: CASSLNPGGSIEAFF; cdr3_nt: TGTGCCAGCAGCCTGAACCCAGGGGGCTCTATTGAAGCTTTCTTT
cdr3_length: 15; clone_size: NA; d_call: NA; j_call: TRBJ2-7; v_call: TRBV2; cdr3_aa: CASSFWARAKREQYF; cdr3_nt: TGTGCCAGCAGTTTCTGGGCCCGGGCAAAACGCGAGCAGTACTTC
cdr3_length: 13; clone_size: NA; d_call: TRBD2; j_call: TRBJ2-7; v_call: TRBV2; cdr3_aa: CVSGSGGFYEQYF; cdr3_nt: TGTGTCTCGGGAAGCGGGGGATTCTACGAGCAGTACTTC
cdr3_length: 14; clone_size: many; d_call: TRBD2; j_call: TRBJ2-7; v_call: TRBV5-4; cdr3_aa: CASSWRGAVDEQYF; cdr3_nt: TGTGCCAGCAGCTGGCGGGGGGCCGTCGACGAGCAGTACTTC